These 32 T cell receptor beta chains were all obtained from the same sample, sequenced in a study of T cell repertoires in cytomegalovirus infection. MiXCR was run by TCRdb on the reads, yielding one entry per CDR3 protein. The sample includes 310,000 or so distinct CDR3 sequences, 9.6% of them seen just once. Sample: PBMCs. Receptors originate from a human donor in good health (CMV status not recorded). Some clones in this sample may be carry-over from other donors' samples.

This clonotype has at least ten counts. The chain links TRBV12-3 or TRBV12-4 to TRBJ2-2; 8 bases fit TRBD2. The CDR3 spans 16 residues. The V and J ends lost 3 bases and 3 bases, in that order; junction bases with no gene match: 6. The CDR3 nucleotides read TGTGCCAGCAGTTTGCGGGGGGCGCTGGACACCGGGGAGCTGTTTTTT. The encoded protein is CASSLRGALDTGELFF.

This clonotype was counted at least ten times. The chain has TRBV25-1 and TRBJ1-2; TRBD1 might be the D (5 bases). Trimming shortened V by 0 bases and J by 7 bases, and 18 bases separated the two germline ends. Germline V gene data show CDR1 as MGHDK and CDR2 as SYGVNS. The CDR3 consists of 16 residues. This CDR3 reads CASSEYFRDGLGGYTF. CDR3 DNA sequence: TGTGCCAGCAGTGAATATTTTCGGGACGGCCTCGGTGGCTACACCTTC.

The chain joins TRBV6-2 or TRBV6-3 to TRBJ2-3; TRBD1 matches 7 bases. The CDR3 totals 16 residues. Germline CDR1 is MNHEY and CDR2 is SVGEGT. Unmatched junction bases numbered 9, after V lost 4 bases and J lost 2 bases. This chain's CDR3 is CASSFSSGTDTDTQYF. The CDR3 DNA follows: TGTGCCAGCAGTTTTTCGTCCGGGACAGACACAGATACGCAGTATTTT.

This clonotype was counted between two and nine times. The chain carries TRBV19 and TRBJ1-2; D not resolved. Trimming left V 7 bases short and J 5 bases short, with 11 bases between. This CDR3 is 12 amino acids long. CDR1 LNHDA and CDR2 SQIVND come from the germline V gene (reference sequence). The CDR3 DNA sequence: TGTGCCAGTAATGCGTTACCTTATGGCTACACCTTC. It translates to CASNALPYGYTF.

V is TRBV5-1 and J is TRBJ2-1; either TRBD1 or TRBD2 may fit D (6 bases each). The germline gives CDR1 SGHRS, CDR2 YFSETQ. This CDR3 comprises 18 residues. Trimming shortened V by 1 base and J by 0 bases, and 17 bases separated the two germline ends. The DNA of the CDR3 is TGCGCCAGCAGCTTGTGGGGGGTAGGGGGAACCTCCTACAATGAGCAGTTCTTC. Its translation: CASSLWGVGGTSYNEQFF.

Ten or more counts support this clonotype. The rearrangement links TRBV29-1 to TRBJ2-3; D remains unclear. Trimming removed 7 bases from V and 7 bases from J, with 12 bases in between. The CDR3 is made up of 11 amino acids. Germline CDR1 reads SQVTM; CDR2 reads ANQGSEA. CDR3 nucleotide sequence: TGCAGCGCCGATCGGTCCCATACGCAGTATTTT. Amino acids: CSADRSHTQYF.

This clonotype was seen repeatedly, ten times or more. V usage is TRBV7-2 and J usage is TRBJ2-1; 13 nucleotides match TRBD2. Germline V gene data show CDR1 as SGHTA and CDR2 as FQGNSA. J lost 7 bases, V lost 5 bases, and 5 bases had no gene match. The CDR3 spans 15 residues. In DNA form, the CDR3 reads TGTGCCAGCAGCGCTACTAGCGGGGGGGGTAATGAGCAGTTCTTC. Translated: CASSATSGGGNEQFF.

The rearrangement uses TRBV9 and TRBJ2-6; D call uncertain. Germline CDR1 is SGDLS and CDR2 is YYNGEE. Trimming removed 0 bases at V and 0 bases at J, with 13 bases between. The CDR3 is 18 amino acids. The CDR3 loop reads CASSVEAGLHSGANVLTF. As DNA, the CDR3 is TGTGCCAGCAGCGTAGAGGCAGGCCTTCACTCTGGGGCCAACGTCCTGACTTTC.

This clonotype showed up many times. The CDR3 protein is CATSDAWGAIYDTEAFF. The DNA of the CDR3 is TGTGCCACCAGTGATGCTTGGGGGGCGATTTATGACACTGAAGCTTTCTTT. The V and J genes are TRBV24-1 and TRBJ1-1; a possible D gene is TRBD1 (6 bases). Germline values: CDR1 KGHDR, CDR2 SFDVKD. The V end lost 3 bases, the J end lost 3 bases, and 19 bases lay between the germline ends. There are 17 residues in the CDR3.

This clonotype was observed many times. The CDR3, as DNA: TGTGCCAGCAGTGAAGGAGGGGGCCAAGAGACCCAGTACTTC. It codes for CASSEGGGQETQYF. This chain joins TRBV12-3 or TRBV12-4 and TRBJ2-5, with D perhaps being TRBD1 or TRBD2 (6 bases each). The CDR3 extends over 14 amino acids. V was shortened by 5 bases and J by 1 base, with 11 bases between the two germline ends.

This clonotype was observed many times. The chain couples TRBV4-1 to TRBJ2-3, with 7 bases aligning to TRBD1. This CDR3 has 15 amino acids. V was pared by 1 base and J by 8 bases, with 9 bases of the junction left unmatched. Germline V gene sequence: CDR1 MGHRA, CDR2 YSYEKL. The CDR3 DNA reads as TGCGCCAGCAGCCAAGCCTGGGACAGCCGTCGTACGCAGTATTTT. It yields the protein CASSQAWDSRRTQYF.

This clonotype has just a few counts. This chain connects TRBV29-1 to TRBJ2-2, with D possibly being TRBD1 (6 bases). Deletions cut 5 bases from V and 6 bases from J, with 19 bases between. CDR3 size: 15 residues. The germline gives CDR1 SQVTM, CDR2 ANQGSEA. CDR3 bases: TGCAGCGTTTACTCCAGTGACAGGAGGTCCGGGGAGCTGTTTTTT. Amino acids: CSVYSSDRRSGELFF.

At least ten counts were recorded for this clonotype. V and J are TRBV5-1 and TRBJ1-3, with no clear D. Looked up from germline, CDR1 is SGHRS and CDR2 is YFSETQ. The CDR3 is 15 residues long. V lost 1 base and J 2 bases, leaving 10 bases between the germline ends. The CDR3 loop reads CASSLSTAAGNTIYF. The CDR3 DNA reads as TGCGCCAGCAGCTTGAGCACCGCGGCTGGAAACACCATATATTTT. Filled out from reference TRBV5-1 and TRBJ1-3, the complete variable domain reads KAGVTQTPRYLIKTRGQQVTLSCSPISGHRSVSWYQQTPGQGLQFLFEYFSETQRNKGNFPGRFSGRQFSNSRSEMNVSTLELGDSALYLCASSLSTAAGNTIYFGEGSWLTVV.

This clonotype showed up many times. The chain links TRBV19 to TRBJ2-1, with 10 bases identical to TRBD1. V gave up 7 bases and J gave up 4 bases; unmatched junction bases: 7. The CDR3 runs 15 residues. Germline CDR1 and CDR2: LNHDA and SQIVND (reference sequence). As DNA, the CDR3 is TGTGCCAGTAACGCCGGGACAGGGGTTTACAATGAGCAGTTCTTC. Translating gives CASNAGTGVYNEQFF.

This clonotype was detected only a few times. V and J are TRBV7-4 and TRBJ1-5, with D uncertain. Germline V CDR1 and CDR2: SGHVT, SQSDAQ. CDR3 length: 12 residues. V lost 4 bases and J lost 5, with 6 bases in between. CDR3 in DNA: TGTGCCAGCAGCTCCAACGATCAGCCCCAGCATTTT. It is translated as CASSSNDQPQHF.

Remarks on this clonotype: A much larger clone differs by one base, so this may be a read error. The V gene is TRBV11-3, the J gene TRBJ2-1; D perhaps matches TRBD1 (5 bases). The V and J ends lost 2 bases and 3 bases respectively, with 11 bases between them. CDR3 length equals 15 residues. CDR1 SGHNT and CDR2 YENEEA come from the germline V gene. The CDR3 DNA follows: TGTGCCAGCAGCTTACGGGCAAGGGGCTACAATGAGCAGTTCTTC. Translating it yields CASSLRARGYNEQFF.

This clonotype was counted ten times or more. V is TRBV4-3 and J is TRBJ1-1; D ambiguous. Germline values: CDR1 LGHNA, CDR2 YSLEER. V gave up 3 bases and J gave up 1 base, with 9 bases separating them. This CDR3 is built from 14 residues. CDR3 sequence: CASSHKLQNTEAFF. DNA of the CDR3: TGCGCCAGCAGCCACAAGCTCCAGAACACTGAAGCTTTCTTT.

This clonotype was counted ten times or more. The V gene is TRBV9, the J gene TRBJ2-3; D gene ambiguous. The CDR3 has 13 residues. V shed 0 bases and J shed 2 bases, with 4 bases lying between them. The germline gives CDR1 SGDLS, CDR2 YYNGEE. CDR3 sequence: CASSVANTDTQYF. The CDR3 nucleotides are TGTGCCAGCAGCGTAGCTAACACAGATACGCAGTATTTT. Using reference TRBV9 and TRBJ2-3 for the parts outside the CDR3, the full variable domain is DSGVTQTPKHLITATGQRVTLRCSPRSGDLSVYWYQQSLDQGLQFLIQYYNGEERAKGNILERFSAQQFPDLHSELNLSSLELGDSALYFCASSVANTDTQYFGPGTRLTVL.

A note on this clonotype: A read error may produce the germline difference seen at one junction end. The rearrangement uses TRBV28 and TRBJ2-1; 7 nucleotides line up with TRBD1. The CDR3 totals 16 residues. The germline V gene has CDR1 MDHEN and CDR2 SYDVKM. DNA of the CDR3: TGTGCCAGCGGCTCCGCGACACAGGGGTTCTACAATGCGCAGTTCTTC. Amino acids: CASGSATQGFYNAQFF.

This clonotype was counted many times. CDR3 residues: CASSRGGLGTEAFF. CDR3 DNA: TGCGCCAGCAGCAGAGGGGGGTTGGGCACTGAAGCTTTCTTT. The chain carries TRBV5-1 and TRBJ1-1; D is possibly TRBD1 (6 bases). Germline loops: CDR1 SGHRS, CDR2 YFSETQ. V shed 4 bases and J shed 4 bases, with 14 bases lying between them. The CDR3 extends over 14 amino acids.

This clonotype was counted ten times or more. V usage is TRBV6-2 or TRBV6-3 and J usage is TRBJ2-5; 9 bases agree with TRBD2. The CDR3 loop spans 15 amino acids. With 0 bases clipped from V and 9 bases from J, the junction kept 8 bases outside the gene matches. Looked up from germline, CDR1 is MNHEY and CDR2 is SVGEGT. Here the CDR3 reads CASSYSRGGPPSQYF. Here the CDR3 DNA reads TGTGCCAGCAGTTACTCGCGGGGGGGCCCCCCGTCCCAGTACTTC.

This clonotype showed up just a few times. The chain links TRBV20-1 to TRBJ1-2, with D possibly matching TRBD1 (6 bases). V was clipped by 5 bases and J by 7 bases, with 11 bases between them. There are 11 residues in the CDR3. The germline CDR1 and CDR2 sequences are DFQATT and SNEGSKA (reference sequence). CDR3 amino acids: CSAAWGAGYTF. For the CDR3, the DNA is TGCAGTGCTGCGTGGGGGGCTGGCTACACCTTC.

This clonotype was picked up many times. This sequence joins TRBV29-1 and TRBJ2-7; 10 nucleotides agree with TRBD1. CDR3 size: 18 residues. CDR1 is SQVTM, CDR2 ANQGSEA, per germline. V was clipped by 0 bases and J by 5 bases; unmatched bases: 16. The CDR3 loop reads CSVEETRGTGTGENEQYV. CDR3 nucleotide sequence: TGCAGCGTTGAAGAAACTCGGGGGACCGGGACAGGGGAGAACGAGCAGTACGTC.

The CDR3, as DNA: TGTGCCAGCTCACCACCGCTGGGGGCGCGATACGAGCAGTACTTC. It specifies CASSPPLGARYEQYF. The V and J genes are TRBV18 and TRBJ2-7, with a weak D call TRBD1 (6 bases). CDR3 size: 15 residues. Trimming shortened V by 0 bases and J by 4 bases, and 13 bases separated the two germline ends. The germline CDR1 and CDR2 sequences are KGHSH and LQKENI.

The chain recombines TRBV14 with TRBJ2-2, with a possible D match to TRBD2 (5 bases). The CDR3 sequence is 13 residues long. V lost 0 bases, J lost 6 bases, and 5 bases lay in between. Germline V gives CDR1 SGHDN, CDR2 FVKESK. CDR3 loop: CASSQEGAGELFF. The CDR3 region has the DNA TGTGCCAGCAGCCAAGAGGGAGCCGGGGAGCTGTTTTTT.

The chain is built from TRBV15 and TRBJ2-7; D may be TRBD2 (5 bases). This CDR3 region has 13 residues. V was trimmed by 3 bases and J by 4 bases, leaving 10 bases between them. CDR1 and CDR2 (germline): LNHNV, YYDKDF (reference sequence). The DNA of the CDR3 is TGTGCCACCAGCAGTGAGAGAGGGTACGAGCAGTACTTC. Its protein product is CATSSERGYEQYF.

This clonotype was picked up many times. The chain recombines TRBV3-1 with TRBJ2-1, with a possible D match to TRBD2 (6 bases). The germline V gene encodes CDR1 LGHDT and CDR2 YNNKEL (reference sequence). CDR3 length equals 16 residues. Trimming took 4 bases from V and 9 from J, leaving 22 bases between them. The CDR3 region is CASSPPGAGRWTEQFF. The CDR3 region has the DNA TGTGCCAGCAGCCCACCCGGGGCAGGGAGGTGGACTGAGCAGTTCTTC.

Written as DNA, the CDR3 is TGCAGTGCTAGACGTCCTGACAGGGACGAGCAGTACTTC. This gives the protein CSARRPDRDEQYF. V gene TRBV20-1 combines with J gene TRBJ2-7, with 7 bases matching TRBD1. This CDR3 comprises 13 residues. V lost 2 bases, J lost 5 bases, and 6 bases stayed unmatched. In germline, CDR1 is DFQATT, CDR2 SNEGSKA (reference sequence).

This clonotype occurred a few times. The chain recombines TRBV6-6 with TRBJ2-7, with a tentative D call TRBD2 (5 bases). Germline V CDR1 and CDR2: MNHNY, SVGAGI (reference sequence). The V gene lost 2 bases and the J gene lost 1 base, with 15 bases spanning the gap. This CDR3 comprises 16 residues. Here the CDR3 reads CASSYEGRSFSYEQYV. CDR3 nucleotides: TGTGCCAGCAGTTACGAGGGCAGAAGTTTTTCCTACGAGCAGTACGTC.

This clonotype occurred many times. The chain carries TRBV20-1 and TRBJ2-2; the match to TRBD2 covers 9 bases. The germline V gene encodes CDR1 DFQATT and CDR2 SNEGSKA (reference sequence). The junction had 11 bases not matched to a gene; V was cut back by 7 bases and J by 5 bases. This CDR3 comprises 15 residues. The CDR3 nucleotides are TGCAGTGTTCCGCCGTTAGCGGGGGTTACCGGGGAGCTGTTTTTT. It codes for CSVPPLAGVTGELFF.

This clonotype showed up many times. The chain recombines TRBV12-3 or TRBV12-4 with TRBJ2-1; D not resolved. V gave up 5 bases and J gave up 0 bases, with 11 bases separating them. This CDR3 comprises 15 residues. CDR3 DNA: TGTGCCAGCAGTGGGAATCACAGCTCCTACAATGAGCAGTTCTTC. It specifies CASSGNHSSYNEQFF.

The CDR3 DNA is TGCAGCGCAATGACAGGGGAAGCTTTCTTT. Amino acid sequence: CSAMTGEAFF. The V and J genes are TRBV29-1 and TRBJ1-1; 7 bases map to TRBD1. The germline V gene has CDR1 SQVTM and CDR2 ANQGSEA. Unmatched junction bases numbered 4, after V lost 7 bases and J lost 8 bases. The CDR3 length is 10 residues.